This T cell receptor beta chain was identified in a study of blood T cell repertoires in COVID-19. Across the whole study: Acute and convalescent COVID-19 samples came from the United States, Italy and Spain. Sources were T cells, B-cell-depleted T cells, or PBMCs; the material itself was cDNA or gDNA.

Per the study methods: The authors estimated nucleated cell counts from reference gene primer amplification. The assay was immunoSEQ multiplex PCR, and TCRdb's table has in-frame clones only and misses some. V and J calls and clone size are copied from that table; D and trimming were computed from the DNA. The sample holds roughly 380,000 clones, 81% seen once. This CDR3 contains 12 residues. Losses at the gene ends were 7 bases for V and 3 bases for J; bases not matched to a gene: 6. Per the germline V gene, CDR1 is SQVTM and CDR2 is ANQGSEA. The chain employs TRBV29-1 and TRBJ2-7, with TRBD2 identical over 7 bases. This clonotype was sampled from a human donor with acute or convalescent COVID-19. The donor label of this sample is uncertain. Sequencing used peripheral blood. The CDR3 here is CSAETSFYEQYF. In DNA form, the CDR3 reads TGCAGCGCCGAGACTAGCTTCTACGAGCAGTACTTC.